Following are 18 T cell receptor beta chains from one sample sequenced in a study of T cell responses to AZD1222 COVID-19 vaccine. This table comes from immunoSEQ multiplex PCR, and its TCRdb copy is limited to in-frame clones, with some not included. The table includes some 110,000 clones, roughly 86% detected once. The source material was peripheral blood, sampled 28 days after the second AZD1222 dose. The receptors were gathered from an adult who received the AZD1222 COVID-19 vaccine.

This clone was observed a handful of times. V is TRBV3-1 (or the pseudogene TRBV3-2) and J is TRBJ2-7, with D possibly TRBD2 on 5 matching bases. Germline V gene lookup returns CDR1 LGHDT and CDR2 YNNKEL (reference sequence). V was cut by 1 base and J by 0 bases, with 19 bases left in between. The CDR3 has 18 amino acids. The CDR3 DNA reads TGTGCCAGCAGCCAAGGGGCGAGAGGCAGGACTCCCTCCTACGAGCAGTACTTC. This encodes CASSQGARGRTPSYEQYF.

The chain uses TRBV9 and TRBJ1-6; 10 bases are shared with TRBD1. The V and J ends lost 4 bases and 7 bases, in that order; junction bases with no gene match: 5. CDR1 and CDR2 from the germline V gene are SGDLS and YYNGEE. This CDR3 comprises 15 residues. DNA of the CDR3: TGTGCCAGCAGCCCGGGACAGGGGTTGAATTCACCCCTCCACTTT. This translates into CASSPGQGLNSPLHF.

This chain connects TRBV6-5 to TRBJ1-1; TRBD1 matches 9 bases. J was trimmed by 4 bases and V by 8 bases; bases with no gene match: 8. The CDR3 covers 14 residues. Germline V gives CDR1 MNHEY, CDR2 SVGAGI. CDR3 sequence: CASFTGGASTEAFF. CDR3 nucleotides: TGTGCCAGCTTTACAGGGGGCGCTTCCACTGAAGCTTTCTTT.

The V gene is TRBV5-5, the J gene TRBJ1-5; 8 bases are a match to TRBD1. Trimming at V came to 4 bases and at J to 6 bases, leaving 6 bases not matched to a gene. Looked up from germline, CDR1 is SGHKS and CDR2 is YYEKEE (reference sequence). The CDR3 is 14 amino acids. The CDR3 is CASSPDRGAQPQHF. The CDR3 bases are TGTGCCAGCAGCCCTGACAGGGGTGCTCAGCCCCAGCATTTT.

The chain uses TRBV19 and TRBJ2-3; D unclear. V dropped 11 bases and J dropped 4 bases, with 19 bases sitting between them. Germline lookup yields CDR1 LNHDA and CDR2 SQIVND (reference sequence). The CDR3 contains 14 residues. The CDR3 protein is CASRAAGGPDTQYF. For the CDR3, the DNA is TGTGCCTCCCGGGCAGCTGGTGGTCCAGATACGCAGTATTTT.

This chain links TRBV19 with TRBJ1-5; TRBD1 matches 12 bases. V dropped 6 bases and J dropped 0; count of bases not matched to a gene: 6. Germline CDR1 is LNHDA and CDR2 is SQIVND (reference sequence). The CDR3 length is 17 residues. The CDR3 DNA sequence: TGTGCCAGTAGGCCGGGACAGGGGGCTTATAGCAATCAGCCCCAGCATTTT. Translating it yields CASRPGQGAYSNQPQHF.

CDR3 DNA sequence: TGTGCCAGCTCACCTGTGCAGGGTGGTTCACCCCTCCACTTT. This translates into CASSPVQGGSPLHF. The chain employs TRBV18 and TRBJ1-6, with D possibly TRBD1 on 5 matching bases. Germline CDR1 reads KGHSH; CDR2 reads LQKENI. The CDR3 has 14 residues. Trimming took 3 bases from V and 9 from J, leaving 12 bases between them.

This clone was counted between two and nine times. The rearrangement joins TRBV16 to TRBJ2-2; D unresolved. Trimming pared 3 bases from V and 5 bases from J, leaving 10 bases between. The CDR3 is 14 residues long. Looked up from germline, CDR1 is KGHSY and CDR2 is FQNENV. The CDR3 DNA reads TGTGCCAGCAGCCAGGGAATTGGTACCGGGGAGCTGTTTTTT. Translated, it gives CASSQGIGTGELFF.

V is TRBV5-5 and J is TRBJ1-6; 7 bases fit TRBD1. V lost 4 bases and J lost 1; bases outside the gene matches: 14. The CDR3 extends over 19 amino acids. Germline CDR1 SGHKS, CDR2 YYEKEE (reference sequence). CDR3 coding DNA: TGTGCCAGCAGCCCGAGCGGGACAGATATTTCATCCTATAATTCACCCCTCCACTTT. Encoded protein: CASSPSGTDISSYNSPLHF.

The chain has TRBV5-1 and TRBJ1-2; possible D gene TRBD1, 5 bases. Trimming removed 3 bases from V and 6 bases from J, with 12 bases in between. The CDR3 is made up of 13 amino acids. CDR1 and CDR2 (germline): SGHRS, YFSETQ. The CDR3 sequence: CASSYQGRDGYTF. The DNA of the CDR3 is TGCGCCAGCAGCTACCAGGGAAGGGATGGCTACACCTTC.

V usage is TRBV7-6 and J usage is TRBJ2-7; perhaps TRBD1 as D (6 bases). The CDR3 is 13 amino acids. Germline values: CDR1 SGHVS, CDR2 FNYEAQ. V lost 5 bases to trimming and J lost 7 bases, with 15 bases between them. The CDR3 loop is CASSPRDTEEQYF. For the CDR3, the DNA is TGTGCCAGCAGCCCCCGGGACACGGAAGAGCAGTACTTC.

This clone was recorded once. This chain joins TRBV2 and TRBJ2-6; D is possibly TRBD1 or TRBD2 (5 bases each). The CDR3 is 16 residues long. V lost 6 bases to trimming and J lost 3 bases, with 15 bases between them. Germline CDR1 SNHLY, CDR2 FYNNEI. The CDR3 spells CASSTRGSLGANVLTF. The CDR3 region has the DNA TGTGCCAGCAGCACCCGGGGCAGTCTTGGGGCCAACGTCCTGACTTTC.

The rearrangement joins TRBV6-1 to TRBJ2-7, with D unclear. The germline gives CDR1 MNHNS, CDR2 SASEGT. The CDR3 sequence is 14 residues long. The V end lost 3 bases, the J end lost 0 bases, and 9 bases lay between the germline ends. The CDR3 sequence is CASSDRSASYEQYF. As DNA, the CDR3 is TGTGCCAGCAGTGACAGGAGCGCCTCCTACGAGCAGTACTTC.

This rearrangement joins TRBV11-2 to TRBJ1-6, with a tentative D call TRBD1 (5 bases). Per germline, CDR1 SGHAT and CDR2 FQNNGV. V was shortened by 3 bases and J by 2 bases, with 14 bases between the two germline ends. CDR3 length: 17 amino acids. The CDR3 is CASSLNRLGAYNSPLHF. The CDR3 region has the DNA TGTGCCAGCAGCTTGAACAGGCTTGGGGCCTATAATTCACCCCTCCACTTT.

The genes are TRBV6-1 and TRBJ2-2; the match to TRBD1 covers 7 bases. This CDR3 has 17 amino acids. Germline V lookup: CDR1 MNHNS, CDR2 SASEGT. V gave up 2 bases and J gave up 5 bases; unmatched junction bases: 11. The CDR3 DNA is TGTGCCAGCAGTGAAAGTCTCGGGACAGTTCTAACCGGGGAGCTGTTTTTT. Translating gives CASSESLGTVLTGELFF.

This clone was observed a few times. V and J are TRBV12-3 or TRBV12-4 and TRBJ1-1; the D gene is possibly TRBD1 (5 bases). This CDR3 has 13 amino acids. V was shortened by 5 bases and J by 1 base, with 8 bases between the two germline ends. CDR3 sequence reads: CASSRQRNTEAFF. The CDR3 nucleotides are TGTGCCAGCAGTAGACAGCGGAACACTGAAGCTTTCTTT.

DNA for the CDR3: TGTGCCAGTAGTATTGGACGCCTTTACTCTGGGGCCAACGTCCTGACTTTC. It is translated as CASSIGRLYSGANVLTF. V is TRBV19 and J is TRBJ2-6; D not resolved. Germline-derived CDR1 and CDR2 are LNHDA and SQIVND (reference sequence). Trimming took 3 bases from V and 0 from J, leaving 12 bases between them. The CDR3 spans 17 residues.

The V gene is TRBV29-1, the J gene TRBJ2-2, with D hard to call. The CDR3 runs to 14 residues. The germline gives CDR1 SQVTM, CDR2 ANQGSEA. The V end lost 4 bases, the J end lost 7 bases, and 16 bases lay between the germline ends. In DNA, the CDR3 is TGCAGCGTTGCCCCTCGCAGGTCCGACGGGGAGCTGTTTTTT. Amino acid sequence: CSVAPRRSDGELFF.